Presented here are 8 T cell receptor beta chains from one specimen sequenced in a study of cytomegalovirus exposure and HLA in healthy donors. Use of 60 Vbeta and 13 Jbeta primers characterized the PCR. Data came from immunoSEQ multiplex PCR; TCRdb stores just in-frame clones and leaves some out. The sample shows about 75,000 clones, 82% of them seen only once. The sample comprised PBMCs. These receptors were taken from a man aged 18 to 35 in good health and CMV-seronegative.

V gene TRBV5-1 combines with J gene TRBJ2-7, with 8 positions matching TRBD1. Germline-derived CDR1 and CDR2 are SGHRS and YFSETQ. This CDR3 has 15 amino acids. The V gene end was trimmed by 4 bases and the J gene end by 6 bases; junction bases not matched to a gene: 12. CDR3 amino acids: CASSPLDREFGEQYF. CDR3 in DNA: TGCGCCAGCAGCCCCTTGGACAGGGAATTCGGCGAGCAGTACTTC.

The chain has TRBV4-1 and TRBJ2-2; the D is unclear. The germline V gene encodes CDR1 MGHRA and CDR2 YSYEKL. V lost 4 bases to trimming and J lost 1 base, with 7 bases between them. This CDR3 is built from 14 residues. This CDR3 is CASSPTLNTGELFF. In nucleotides, the CDR3 is TGCGCCAGCAGCCCTACCTTGAACACCGGGGAGCTGTTTTTT.

The CDR3 region has the DNA TGCGCCAGCAGCTTCCGCCCCGGACAGGGGGTCTACACTGAAGCTTTCTTT. Protein product: CASSFRPGQGVYTEAFF. The J gene is TRBJ1-1, the V gene TRBV5-1; 10 bases align to TRBD1. Germline CDR1 and CDR2: SGHRS and YFSETQ. There are 17 residues in the CDR3. J gave up 3 bases and V 2 bases, and 10 bases lay outside the gene matches.

The chain couples TRBV5-1 to TRBJ2-7, with TRBD1 identical over 10 bases. The germline CDR1 and CDR2 sequences are SGHRS and YFSETQ. This CDR3 has 15 residues. The V gene end was trimmed by 4 bases and the J gene end by 5 bases; junction bases not matched to a gene: 9. The CDR3 loop reads CASSRTGQGFDEQYF. For the CDR3, the DNA is TGCGCCAGCAGCCGCACGGGACAGGGGTTCGACGAGCAGTACTTC.

This clone has only a few counts. The J gene is TRBJ1-2, the V gene TRBV7-2; 8 positions agree with TRBD1. Unmatched junction bases numbered 0, after V lost 2 bases and J lost 7 bases. The CDR3 has 12 amino acids. Looked up from germline, CDR1 is SGHTA and CDR2 is FQGNSA. The CDR3 nucleotides read TGTGCCAGCAGCTTACAGGGGGCTGGCTACACCTTC. Protein sequence: CASSLQGAGYTF.

The chain joins TRBV29-1 to TRBJ2-6, with 7 bases lining up with TRBD1. Germline CDR1 and CDR2: SQVTM and ANQGSEA. The junction had 5 bases not matched to a gene; V was cut back by 0 bases and J by 3 bases. This CDR3 has 16 residues. The CDR3 loop is CSVEDPTGIGANVLTF. In nucleotides, the CDR3 is TGCAGCGTTGAAGACCCGACAGGGATTGGGGCCAACGTCCTGACTTTC.

V is TRBV6-1 and J is TRBJ2-7; D call uncertain. Germline assignment: CDR1 MNHNS and CDR2 SASEGT. V was pared by 4 bases and J by 2 bases, with 9 bases between. The CDR3 has 13 amino acids. The DNA of the CDR3 is TGTGCCAGCAGTGGAAGCAACCCCTACGAGCAGTACTTC. As protein: CASSGSNPYEQYF.

The chain couples TRBV29-1 to TRBJ2-7; the match to TRBD1 covers 12 bases. This CDR3 contains 12 residues. Trimming took 7 bases from V and 5 from J; bases not matched to a gene: 3. Per the germline V gene, CDR1 is SQVTM and CDR2 is ANQGSEA. The CDR3 spells CSAGTGGNEQYF. The CDR3 DNA sequence: TGCAGCGCTGGGACAGGGGGCAACGAGCAGTACTTC.